These T cell receptor beta chains were read from a single sample in a study of T cells in Graves' hyperthyroidism and ophthalmopathy. TCRdb itself ran the multiplex PCR reads through MiXCR, one entry per CDR3 protein. The sample lists approximately 300,000 distinct CDR3 sequences, 16% occurring once. The sample was blood. These receptors originate from a man between 25 and 39 years old with Graves' hyperthyroidism. Both conserved end residues are part of each CDR3. The D gene is left open where the match is weak. Clone sizes are given selectively: once, few, many, or a class where the clone is expanded.

size	V	D	J	CDR3	DNA
many	TRBV11-2	-	TRBJ2-7	CASSSVTGWREQYF	TGTGCCAGCAGCTCGGTCACAGGGTGGAGGGAGCAGTACTTC
-	TRBV12-3/TRBV12-4	-	TRBJ1-5	CASSFTRGGSPYQPQHF	TGTGCCAGCAGTTTTACCCGGGGCGGGAGTCCTTATCAGCCCCAGCATTTT
-	TRBV5-4	-	TRBJ2-3	CASSLMTGQWDTQYF	TGTGCCAGCAGCTTGATGACAGGCCAATGGGATACGCAGTATTTT
many	TRBV20-1	TRBD1	TRBJ1-5	CSVKHGGQGFNQPQHF	TGCAGTGTTAAACACGGGGGACAGGGTTTCAATCAGCCCCAGCATTTT
few	TRBV29-1	-	TRBJ1-3	CSVPRDNSGNTIYF	TGCAGCGTTCCTCGGGACAACTCTGGAAACACCATATATTTT
few	TRBV5-6	TRBD1	TRBJ2-4	CASSPTWDRLKNIQYF	TGTGCCAGCAGCCCAACGTGGGACAGGTTAAAAAACATTCAGTACTTC
few	TRBV5-6	-	TRBJ2-5	CASSLAFQETQYF	TGTGCCAGCAGCTTAGCTTTCCAAGAGACCCAGTACTTC
few	TRBV4-2	TRBD2	TRBJ2-1	CASSQRLAGYNEQFF	TGTGCCAGCAGCCAAAGACTAGCGGGGTACAATGAGCAGTTCTTC
-	TRBV14	-	TRBJ1-6	CASSLLGWDSPLHF	TGTGCCAGCAGCCTACTCGGGTGGGATTCACCCCTCCACTTT
many	TRBV6-2/TRBV6-3	-	TRBJ2-5	CASSYSASRETQYF	TGTGCCAGCAGTTACTCGGCAAGTCGGGAGACCCAGTACTTC
-	TRBV2	TRBD2	TRBJ2-3	CASRTSGFYTDTQYF	TGTGCCAGCAGGACTAGCGGTTTTTACACAGATACGCAGTATTTT
-	TRBV5-8	-	TRBJ1-2	CASSLEPGHSYTF	TGTGCCAGCAGCTTGGAACCGGGACATAGCTACACCTTC
few	TRBV30	-	TRBJ2-7	CAWRQAYEQYF	TGTGCCTGGAGACAGGCCTACGAGCAGTACTTC
many	TRBV20-1	TRBD2	TRBJ2-1	CSASAGGPYEQFF	TGCAGTGCTAGTGCGGGAGGGCCGTATGAGCAGTTCTTC
few	TRBV5-8	-	TRBJ2-1	CASSLVGDSYNEQFF	TGTGCCAGCAGCTTGGTTGGGGACTCCTACAATGAGCAGTTCTTC
many	TRBV3-1	-	TRBJ2-3	CASSGQTSSITDTQYF	TGTGCCAGCAGCGGTCAAACGTCCTCTATCACAGATACGCAGTATTTT
many	TRBV4-1	TRBD2	TRBJ2-7	CASSRGGAGDYEQYF	TGCGCCAGCAGCCGGGGTGGGGCGGGGGACTACGAGCAGTACTTC
-	TRBV28	-	TRBJ1-4	CASSASGRINEKLFF	TGTGCCAGCAGTGCCTCAGGACGGATTAATGAAAAACTGTTTTTT
-	TRBV11-2	-	TRBJ2-7	CAWDQIGSYYEQYF	TGTGCCTGGGACCAAATAGGGTCCTACTACGAGCAGTACTTC
-	TRBV4-1	-	TRBJ1-5	CASSQGGVSRLNQPQHF	TGCGCCAGCAGCCAAGGGGGAGTTTCGCGGCTAAATCAGCCCCAGCATTTT
-	TRBV6-1	TRBD2	TRBJ2-7	CASTRRRLAAGSYEQYF	TGTGCCAGCACCAGAAGAAGGCTAGCGGCAGGCTCCTACGAGCAGTACTTC
many	TRBV12-3/TRBV12-4	TRBD2	TRBJ2-7	CAGSLGQPGLAGCEQYF	TGTGCCGGCAGTTTAGGACAGCCGGGACTAGCGGGATGCGAGCAGTACTTC
few	TRBV9	-	TRBJ2-5	CASSATATNQETQYF	TGTGCCAGCAGCGCCACGGCGACGAACCAAGAGACCCAGTACTTC
many	TRBV12-3/TRBV12-4	-	TRBJ2-5	CASSSQVDRSEKTQYF	TGTGCCAGCAGTTCCCAAGTCGACAGGTCGGAAAAGACCCAGTACTTC
-	TRBV15	TRBD2	TRBJ2-7	CATSSGGRVSEQYF	TGTGCCACCAGCAGTGGCGGGAGAGTTTCCGAGCAGTACTTC
-	TRBV7-2	-	TRBJ2-2	CASSMTAGTGELFF	TGTGCCAGCAGCATGACCGCAGGGACCGGGGAGCTGTTTTTT
many	TRBV7-8	-	TRBJ2-3	CASSFTGYTDTQYF	TGTGCCAGCAGCTTCACCGGATACACAGATACGCAGTATTTT
many	TRBV27	-	TRBJ1-2	CASSYLGPANYGYTF	TGTGCCAGCAGTTACCTCGGGCCGGCTAACTATGGCTACACCTTC
many	TRBV11-3	-	TRBJ2-3	CASSLRFGDTQYF	TGTGCCAGCAGCCTTAGGTTTGGAGATACGCAGTATTTT
few	TRBV6-1	-	TRBJ1-5	CASTGSNNQPQHF	TGTGCCAGCACGGGCAGCAACAATCAGCCCCAGCATTTT
-	TRBV2	-	TRBJ2-5	CADQSTPQTGTQYF	TGTGCCGACCAAAGCACCCCGCAAACCGGGACCCAGTACTTC
once	TRBV15	-	TRBJ1-2	CATSTLTGGYTF	TGTGCCACCAGCACACTTACTGGTGGCTACACCTTC
-	TRBV24-1	-	TRBJ2-1	CATSDLAGTYNEQFF	TGTGCCACCAGTGATTTAGCAGGCACTTACAATGAGCAGTTCTTC
-	TRBV7-8	-	TRBJ1-2	CASSLARGGGGYTF	TGTGCCAGCAGCTTAGCGCGGGGGGGAGGTGGCTACACCTTC
many	TRBV7-2	-	TRBJ1-2	CASSLEAWGGYTF	TGTGCCAGCAGCCTAGAGGCATGGGGAGGCTACACCTTC
few	TRBV7-9	TRBD2	TRBJ2-3	CASSEGLMPDTQYF	TGTGCCAGCAGCGAGGGACTAATGCCAGATACGCAGTATTTT
few	TRBV4-2	-	TRBJ1-6	CASSQDYQKRANSPLHF	TGTGCCAGCAGCCAAGATTACCAAAAGAGAGCCAATTCACCCCTCCACTTT
many	TRBV5-6	-	TRBJ2-1	CASSLVWAADYNEQFF	TGTGCCAGCAGCTTGGTTTGGGCGGCTGACTACAATGAGCAGTTCTTC
many	TRBV11-2	TRBD2	TRBJ2-7	CASSLREGLGEQYF	TGTGCCAGCAGCTTAAGGGAGGGCCTAGGCGAGCAGTACTTC
few	TRBV7-9	TRBD1	TRBJ1-2	CASSQSTGSGYGYTF	TGTGCCAGCAGCCAGTCGACAGGGTCAGGCTATGGCTACACCTTC